Shown below are 19 T cell receptor beta chains from a single sample sequenced in a study of pediatric ulcerative colitis. Rectal tissue came from one to two pinch biopsies taken at colonoscopy. Measured with immunoSEQ multiplex PCR; TCRdb has only the in-frame clones, and not every one. The sample carries tens of thousands of clones, 75% recorded once. The specimen was gut tissue. All receptors come from a boy aged 10-17 years with severe ulcerative colitis.

The V call is TRBV5-1, the J call TRBJ2-2, with 8 bases lining up with TRBD2. CDR3 length equals 15 residues. Germline V CDR1 and CDR2: SGHRS, YFSETQ. With V trimmed by 2 bases and J by 1 base, 1 base remained unmatched. This CDR3 reads CASSLAGENTGELFF. The CDR3 nucleotides are TGCGCCAGCAGCTTAGCGGGGGAGAACACCGGGGAGCTGTTTTTT.

The V gene is TRBV2, the J gene TRBJ2-7; 9 bases line up with TRBD1. The germline V gene encodes CDR1 SNHLY and CDR2 FYNNEI. The trim removed 3 bases at V and 1 base at J, leaving 4 bases unmatched. The CDR3 totals 15 residues. The CDR3 nucleotides are TGTGCCAGCAGTGATCCGGGACAGGGTTCCTACGAGCAGTACTTC. It translates to CASSDPGQGSYEQYF. The variable domain in full, with the rest retrieved from reference TRBV2 and TRBJ2-7, is EPEVTQTPSHQVTQMGQEVILRCVPISNHLYFYWYRQILGQKVEFLVSFYNNEISEKSEIFDDQFSVERPDGSNFTLKIRSTKLEDSAMYFCASSDPGQGSYEQYFGPGTRLTVT.

The chain employs TRBV5-8 and TRBJ1-1; D not resolved. V lost 1 base and J lost 7, with 11 bases in between. The length of the CDR3 is 13 residues. Germline CDR1 is SGHTS and CDR2 is YDEGEE. In nucleotides, the CDR3 is TGTGCCAGCAGCTTGTACTCGGCAGGTGAAGCTTTCTTT. Translated: CASSLYSAGEAFF. Using reference TRBV5-8 and TRBJ1-1 for the parts outside the CDR3, the full variable domain is EAGVTQSPTHLIKTRGQQATLRCSPISGHTSVYWYQQALGLGLQFLLWYDEGEERNRGNFPPRFSGRQFPNYSSELNVNALELEDSALYLCASSLYSAGEAFFGQGTRLTVV.

This clone has a handful of counts. This sequence joins TRBV7-9 and TRBJ1-1; TRBD1 agrees at 11 bases. V was pared by 11 bases and J by 4 bases, with 0 bases of the junction left unmatched. The germline gives CDR1 SEHNR, CDR2 FQNEAQ (reference sequence). The CDR3 totals 11 residues. CDR3: CAGTGGTEAFF. CDR3 DNA: TGTGCCGGGACAGGGGGCACTGAAGCTTTCTTT.

V usage is TRBV11-2 and J usage is TRBJ2-2; D gene uncertain. The length of the CDR3 is 15 residues. Germline CDR1 reads SGHAT; CDR2 reads FQNNGV. Between the trimmed V and J ends, which lost 2 bases and 2 bases, there was a span of 9 bases. CDR3 nucleotide sequence: TGTGCCAGCAGCTTATTGCCCTACAACACCGGGGAGCTGTTTTTT. Translating gives CASSLLPYNTGELFF.

This sequence joins TRBV4-1 and TRBJ1-3; D is unresolved. Germline loops: CDR1 MGHRA, CDR2 YSYEKL. V was shortened by 0 bases and J by 7 bases, with 10 bases between the two germline ends. This CDR3 spans 14 amino acids. This CDR3 reads CASSQDEGGNTIYF. In nucleotides, the CDR3 is TGCGCCAGCAGCCAAGATGAAGGAGGGAACACCATATATTTT.

DNA of the CDR3: TGTGCCAGCAGCGTCGGGGGGGCCAAGAGAGAGACCCAGTACTTC. Its protein is CASSVGGAKRETQYF. The chain couples TRBV5-4 to TRBJ2-5; 8 nucleotides line up with TRBD2. Germline V gene lookup returns CDR1 SGHNT and CDR2 YYREEE (reference sequence). V gave up 4 bases and J gave up 4 bases; unmatched junction bases: 9. CDR3 size: 15 residues.

The gene calls are TRBV27 and TRBJ2-3; the match to TRBD1 covers 7 bases. Trimming at V came to 4 bases and at J to 5 bases, leaving 27 bases not matched to a gene. Germline lookup yields CDR1 MNHEY and CDR2 SMNVEV (reference sequence). The CDR3 spans 21 residues. In DNA form, the CDR3 reads TGTGCCAGCAGTTATCGCCCAGGACAGGAAATTGTGAGGGTGGGCGAAGATACGCAGTATTTT. Translation: CASSYRPGQEIVRVGEDTQYF.

The chain carries TRBV5-6 and TRBJ2-3; D perhaps matches TRBD2 (5 bases). This CDR3 is built from 14 residues. Trimming stripped 4 bases from V and 5 bases from J, with 14 bases between. The germline gives CDR1 SGHDT, CDR2 YYEEEE. CDR3 bases: TGTGCCAGCAGCGATCCGGGGTGGGGAGATACGCAGTATTTT. Protein: CASSDPGWGDTQYF.

The chain combines TRBV5-1 with TRBJ2-3; tentatively, D is TRBD1 (6 bases). CDR1 is SGHRS, CDR2 YFSETQ, per germline. V gave up 2 bases and J gave up 3 bases, with 13 bases separating them. The CDR3 loop spans 15 amino acids. Written as DNA, the CDR3 is TGCGCCAGCAGCTTTGGGGGCTTAGGAACAGATACGCAGTATTTT. It codes for CASSFGGLGTDTQYF.

The table lists this clone with a few counts. V gene TRBV7-9 combines with J gene TRBJ1-2, with 9 positions matching TRBD1. Trimming took 7 bases from V and 4 from J; bases not matched to a gene: 10. Germline lookup yields CDR1 SEHNR and CDR2 FQNEAQ (reference sequence). CDR3 length: 15 residues. The CDR3 loop reads CASINDGTGRYGYTF. For the CDR3, the DNA is TGTGCCAGCATCAACGACGGGACAGGGCGCTATGGCTACACCTTC.

This chain links TRBV7-8 with TRBJ1-5, with D possibly matching TRBD1 (5 bases). Trimming took off 9 bases at V and 1 base at J, with 13 bases between the two ends. The germline V gene has CDR1 SGHVS and CDR2 FQNEAQ. The CDR3 covers 14 residues. For the CDR3, the DNA is TGTGCCAGTAGGGCCGGGGCAAGCAATCAGCCCCAGCATTTT. Its protein product is CASRAGASNQPQHF.

Here the CDR3 DNA reads TGTGCTAGTGGTATACGACAGGGGAACACTGAAGCTTTCTTT. This sequence encodes CASGIRQGNTEAFF. This sequence joins TRBV12-5 and TRBJ1-1; TRBD1 matches 7 bases. After removal of 5 bases from V and 1 base from J, the junction contained 4 bases not matched to a gene. Germline V lookup: CDR1 LGHNT, CDR2 FRNRAP. CDR3 length equals 14 residues.

The chain joins TRBV6-5 to TRBJ2-4, with TRBD2 as a possible D gene (7 bases). The germline CDR1 and CDR2 sequences are MNHEY and SVGAGI. The V end lost 8 bases, the J end lost 6 bases, and 14 bases lay between the germline ends. The CDR3 is 13 residues long. CDR3 coding DNA: TGTGCCAGCCTGGGGGGGCCCGGAAACATTCAGTACTTC. Protein: CASLGGPGNIQYF.

In its sample, this clone was seen once. The chain uses TRBV19 and TRBJ1-6; tentative D call: TRBD1 (6 bases). Germline V lookup: CDR1 LNHDA, CDR2 SQIVND (reference sequence). Trimming pared 8 bases from V and 3 bases from J, leaving 17 bases between. The CDR3 spans 16 residues. The CDR3 region is CASGYREGVYNSPLHF. The CDR3 region has the DNA TGTGCCAGTGGATACAGGGAGGGGGTCTATAATTCACCCCTCCACTTT.

The genes are TRBV5-4 and TRBJ2-3, with D tentatively TRBD2 (7 bases). With 0 bases removed from V and 3 bases from J, the gap between germline ends came to 14 bases. Germline CDR1 reads SGHNT; CDR2 reads YYREEE (reference sequence). The CDR3 spans 16 residues. DNA for the CDR3: TGTGCCAGCAGCTTGGACGTGGGGGGGCGAACAGATACGCAGTATTTT. Its translation is CASSLDVGGRTDTQYF. Using reference TRBV5-4 and TRBJ2-3 for the parts outside the CDR3, the full variable domain is ETGVTQSPTHLIKTRGQQVTLRCSSQSGHNTVSWYQQALGQGPQFIFQYYREEENGRGNFPPRFSGLQFPNYSSELNVNALELDDSALYLCASSLDVGGRTDTQYFGPGTRLTVL.

The table lists this clone with a count of one. The V gene is TRBV6-1, the J gene TRBJ2-7; 11 nucleotides match TRBD1. Germline CDR1 reads MNHNS; CDR2 reads SASEGT. The CDR3 length is 15 residues. J was trimmed by 4 bases and V by 8 bases; bases with no gene match: 10. Here the CDR3 reads CASVPDRGLSYEQYF. As DNA, the CDR3 is TGTGCCAGCGTGCCGGACAGGGGGCTGAGTTACGAGCAGTACTTC.

As regards this clone: The conserved final phenylalanine or tryptophan is absent from the CDR3, which likely points to a read error. The rearrangement uses TRBV2 and TRBJ1-6; tentatively, D is TRBD1 (6 bases). V lost 6 bases to trimming and J lost 7 bases, with 16 bases between them. This CDR3 region has 15 residues. The germline V gene has CDR1 SNHLY and CDR2 FYNNEI. CDR3: CASREQGSENSPLHL. The CDR3 DNA is TGTGCCAGCAGGGAGCAGGGGAGTGAGAATTCACCCCTCCACCTT.

By sample share, this clone is medium-sized (0.01 to 0.1%). The chain employs TRBV30 and TRBJ2-7; D might be TRBD1 or TRBD2, each matching 6 bases. This CDR3 has 14 amino acids. Trimming took off 4 bases at V and 2 bases at J, with 15 bases between the two ends. Germline assignment: CDR1 GTSNPN and CDR2 SVGIG (reference sequence). CDR3 protein: CAWNAGGLTYEQYF. Here the CDR3 DNA reads TGTGCCTGGAACGCCGGGGGCCTCACCTACGAGCAGTACTTC.